The T cell receptor beta chain under discussion was sequenced for a study of T cells after yellow fever vaccination. Study results and caveats: Post-booster samples contained most primary-vaccination clones (approximately 96% CD4, about 87% CD8). A minor fraction of clonotypes spanned both CD4 and CD8 compartments.

TCRdb re-called the 5' RACE reads with MiXCR, one entry per CDR3 protein. The table shows about 320,000 distinct CDR3 sequences, with around 6.8% occurring only once. Comments on this clonotype: Its antigen is currently unknown.

The J segment lost 3 bases and the V segment lost 8 bases, leaving 5 bases of the junction unmatched. Germline loops: CDR1 LGHDT, CDR2 YNNKEL (reference sequence). There are 13 residues in the CDR3. The receptor comes from a man aged 18 to 29 who received the YFV17D yellow fever vaccine. The specimen was PBMCs, collected approximately 47 days after the first yellow fever vaccination. This rearrangement joins TRBV3-1 to TRBJ2-3; TRBD2 matches at 7 bases. The CDR3 sequence is CASGAGRTDTQYF. CDR3 DNA sequence: TGTGCCAGCGGAGCGGGGCGTACAGATACGCAGTATTTT.